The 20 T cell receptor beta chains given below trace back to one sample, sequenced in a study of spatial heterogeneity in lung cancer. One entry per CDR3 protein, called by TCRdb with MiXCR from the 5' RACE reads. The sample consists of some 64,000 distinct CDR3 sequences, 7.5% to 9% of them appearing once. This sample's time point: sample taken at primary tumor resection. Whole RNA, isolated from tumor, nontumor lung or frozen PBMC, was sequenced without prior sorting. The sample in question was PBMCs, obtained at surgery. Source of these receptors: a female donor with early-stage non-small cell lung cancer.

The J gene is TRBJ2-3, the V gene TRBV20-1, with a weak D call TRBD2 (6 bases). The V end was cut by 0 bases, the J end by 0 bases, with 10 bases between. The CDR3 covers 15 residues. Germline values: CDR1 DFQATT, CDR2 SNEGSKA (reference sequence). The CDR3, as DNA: TGCAGTGCTAGAGATGCGGGGCGTAGCACAGATACGCAGTATTTT. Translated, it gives CSARDAGRSTDTQYF.

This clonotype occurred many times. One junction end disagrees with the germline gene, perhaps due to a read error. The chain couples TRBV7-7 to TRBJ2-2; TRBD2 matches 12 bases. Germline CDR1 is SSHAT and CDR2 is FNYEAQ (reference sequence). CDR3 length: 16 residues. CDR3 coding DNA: TGTGCTAGCAGCCTGCTAGCGGGGGGGCTCACCGGGGAGCTGTTTTTT. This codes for CASSLLAGGLTGELFF.

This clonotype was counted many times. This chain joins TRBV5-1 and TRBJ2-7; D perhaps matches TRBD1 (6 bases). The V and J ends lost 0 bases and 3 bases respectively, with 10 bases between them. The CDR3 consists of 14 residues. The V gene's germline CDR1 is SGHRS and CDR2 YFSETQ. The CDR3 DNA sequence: TGCGCCAGCAGCTTGGTGGGGGCGAACTACGAGCAGTACGTC. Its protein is CASSLVGANYEQYV.

The CDR3 DNA follows: TGTGCCAGCAGCCAAAGACAGGACTATATGAACACTGAAGCTTTCTTT. It encodes CASSQRQDYMNTEAFF. The V and J genes are TRBV11-2 and TRBJ1-1; TRBD1 is a possible D gene (6 bases). Germline V lookup: CDR1 SGHAT, CDR2 FQNNGV. The CDR3 runs 16 residues. Between the trimmed V and J ends, which lost 5 bases and 0 bases, there was a span of 16 bases.

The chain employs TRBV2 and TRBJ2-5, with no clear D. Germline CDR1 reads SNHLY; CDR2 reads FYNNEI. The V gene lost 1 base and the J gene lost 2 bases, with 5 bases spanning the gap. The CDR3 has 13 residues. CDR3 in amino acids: CASSEGHQETQYF. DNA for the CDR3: TGTGCCAGCAGTGAAGGACATCAAGAGACCCAGTACTTC.

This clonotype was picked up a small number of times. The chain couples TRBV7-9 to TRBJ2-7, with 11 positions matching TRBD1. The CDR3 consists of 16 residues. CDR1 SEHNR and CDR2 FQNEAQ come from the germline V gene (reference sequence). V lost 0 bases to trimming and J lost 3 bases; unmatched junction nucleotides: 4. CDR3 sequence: CASSLAAGTGGYEQYF. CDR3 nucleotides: TGTGCCAGCAGCTTAGCGGCGGGGACAGGGGGCTACGAGCAGTACTTC.

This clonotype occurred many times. For the CDR3, the DNA is TGTGCCAGCAGCTTGACTAGCGGGAGGGTCAATGAGCAGTTCTTC. Translated, it gives CASSLTSGRVNEQFF. This sequence joins TRBV7-9 and TRBJ2-1, with 14 bases aligning to TRBD2. The CDR3 covers 15 residues. V gave up 3 bases and J gave up 6 bases; unmatched junction bases: 1. Germline loops: CDR1 SEHNR, CDR2 FQNEAQ (reference sequence).

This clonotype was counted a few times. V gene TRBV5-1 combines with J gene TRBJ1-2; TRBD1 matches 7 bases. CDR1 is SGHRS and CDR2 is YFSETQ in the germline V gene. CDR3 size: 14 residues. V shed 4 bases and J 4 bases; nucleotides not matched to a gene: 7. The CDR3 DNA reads TGCGCCAGCAGCACGGAAGGACAGGTCTATGGCTACACCTTC. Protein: CASSTEGQVYGYTF.

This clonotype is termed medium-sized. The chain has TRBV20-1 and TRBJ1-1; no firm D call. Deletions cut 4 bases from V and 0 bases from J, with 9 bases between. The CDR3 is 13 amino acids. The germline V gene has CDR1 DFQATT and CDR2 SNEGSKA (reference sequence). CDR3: CSAMQHLNTEAFF. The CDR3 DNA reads TGCAGTGCTATGCAACACTTGAACACTGAAGCTTTCTTT.

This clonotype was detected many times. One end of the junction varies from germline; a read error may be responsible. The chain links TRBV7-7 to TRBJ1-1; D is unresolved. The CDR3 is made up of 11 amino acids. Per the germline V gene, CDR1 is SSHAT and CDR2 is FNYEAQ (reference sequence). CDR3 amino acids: CASRSNTEAFF. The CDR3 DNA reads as TGTGCTAGCAGGAGTAACACTGAAGCTTTCTTT.

CDR3 sequence (DNA): TGTGCCAGCAGCCCAATGGGTCATAGCTCCTACAATGAGCAGTTCTTC. This codes for CASSPMGHSSYNEQFF. The genes are TRBV3-1 and TRBJ2-1; no clear D gene. CDR1 is LGHDT, CDR2 YNNKEL, per germline (reference sequence). Trimming removed 4 bases at V and 0 bases at J, with 13 bases between. The CDR3 loop spans 16 amino acids.

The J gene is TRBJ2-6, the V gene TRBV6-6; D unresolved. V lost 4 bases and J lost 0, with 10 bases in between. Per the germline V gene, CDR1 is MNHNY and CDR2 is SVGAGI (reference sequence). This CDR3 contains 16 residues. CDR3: CASSSQEFSGANVLTF. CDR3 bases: TGTGCCAGCAGTTCTCAGGAGTTCTCTGGGGCCAACGTCCTGACTTTC.

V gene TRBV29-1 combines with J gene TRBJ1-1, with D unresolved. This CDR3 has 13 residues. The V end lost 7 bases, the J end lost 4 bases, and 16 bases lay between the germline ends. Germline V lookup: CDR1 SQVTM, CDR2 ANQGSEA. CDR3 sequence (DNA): TGCAGCGCTATACGGGATGAGGGCACTGAAGCTTTCTTT. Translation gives CSAIRDEGTEAFF.

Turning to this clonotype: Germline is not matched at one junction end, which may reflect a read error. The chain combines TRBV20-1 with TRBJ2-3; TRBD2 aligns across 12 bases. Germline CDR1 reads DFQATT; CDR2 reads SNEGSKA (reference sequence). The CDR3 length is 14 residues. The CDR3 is CSAPRLGASGGVDF. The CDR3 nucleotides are TGCAGTGCTCCCCGCCTCGGGGCTAGCGGGGGGGTGGATTTT.

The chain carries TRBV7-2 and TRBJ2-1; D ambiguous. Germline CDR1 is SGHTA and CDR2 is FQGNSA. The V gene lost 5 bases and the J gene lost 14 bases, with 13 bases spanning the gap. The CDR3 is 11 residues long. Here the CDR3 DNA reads TGTGCCAGCAGCAAGGACCCGCCGGAGTTCTTC. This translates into CASSKDPPEFF.

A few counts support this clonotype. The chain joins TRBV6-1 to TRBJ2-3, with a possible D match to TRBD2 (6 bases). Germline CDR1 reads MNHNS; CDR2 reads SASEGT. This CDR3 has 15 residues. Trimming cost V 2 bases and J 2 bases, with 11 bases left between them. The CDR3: CASSETSSVTDTQYF. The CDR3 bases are TGTGCCAGCAGTGAAACTTCTAGCGTCACAGATACGCAGTATTTT.

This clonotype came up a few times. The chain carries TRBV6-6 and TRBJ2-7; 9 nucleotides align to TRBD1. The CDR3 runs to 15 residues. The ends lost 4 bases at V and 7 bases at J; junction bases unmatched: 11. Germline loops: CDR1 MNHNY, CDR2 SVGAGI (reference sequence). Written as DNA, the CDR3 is TGTGCCAGCAGTTCCCTCGGGACAGGGTTAAGGGAGCAGTACTTC. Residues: CASSSLGTGLREQYF.

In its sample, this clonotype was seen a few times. CDR3 loop: CASIISGVTGELFF. The DNA for the CDR3 is TGTGCCAGCATCATTTCAGGGGTCACCGGGGAGCTGTTTTTT. The chain carries TRBV12-3 or TRBV12-4 and TRBJ2-2; D is perhaps TRBD1 (6 bases). This CDR3 is built from 14 residues. The V end lost 7 bases, the J end lost 4 bases, and 13 bases lay between the germline ends.

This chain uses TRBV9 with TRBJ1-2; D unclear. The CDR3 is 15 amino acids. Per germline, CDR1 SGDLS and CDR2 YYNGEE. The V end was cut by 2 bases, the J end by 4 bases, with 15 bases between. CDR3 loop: CASSVDPADGYGYTF. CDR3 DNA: TGTGCCAGCAGCGTCGACCCGGCGGATGGCTATGGCTACACCTTC. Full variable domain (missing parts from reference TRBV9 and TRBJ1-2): DSGVTQTPKHLITATGQRVTLRCSPRSGDLSVYWYQQSLDQGLQFLIQYYNGEERAKGNILERFSAQQFPDLHSELNLSSLELGDSALYFCASSVDPADGYGYTFGSGTRLTVV.

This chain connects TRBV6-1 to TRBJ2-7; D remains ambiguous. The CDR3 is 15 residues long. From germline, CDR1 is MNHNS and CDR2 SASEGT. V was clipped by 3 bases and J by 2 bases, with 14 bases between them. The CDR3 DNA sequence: TGTGCCAGCAGTGAGGCTCGTCACGGCCCCTACGAGCAGTACTTC. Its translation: CASSEARHGPYEQYF.